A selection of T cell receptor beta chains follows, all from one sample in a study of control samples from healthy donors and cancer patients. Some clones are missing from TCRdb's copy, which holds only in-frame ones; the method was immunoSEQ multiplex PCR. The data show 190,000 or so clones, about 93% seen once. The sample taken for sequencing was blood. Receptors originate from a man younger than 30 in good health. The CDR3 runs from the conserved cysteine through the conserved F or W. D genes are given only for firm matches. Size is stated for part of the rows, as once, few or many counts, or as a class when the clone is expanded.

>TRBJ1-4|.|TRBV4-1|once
TGCGCCAGCAGCCAACCCTCCCGGACGGCAAATGAAAAACTGTTTTTT
CASSQPSRTANEKLFF
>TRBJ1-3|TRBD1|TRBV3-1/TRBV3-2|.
TGTGCCAGCAGCCAAGGCCGATTGGACAGGGGGCGGAACACCATATATTTT
CASSQGRLDRGRNTIYF
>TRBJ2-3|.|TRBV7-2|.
TGTGCCAGCAGCCCCCTCGGGACTTCGGGGGATACGCAGTATTTT
CASSPLGTSGDTQYF
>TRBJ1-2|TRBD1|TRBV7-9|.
TGTGCCAGCAGCGACGGACAGGATGGCTACACCTTC
CASSDGQDGYTF
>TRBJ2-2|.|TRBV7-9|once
TGTGCCAGCAGTGACAGTAACACCGGGGAGCTGTTTTTT
CASSDSNTGELFF
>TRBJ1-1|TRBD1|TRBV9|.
TGTGCCAGCAGCGCCGGGACAGGGATAGGGAACACTGAAGCTTTCTTT
CASSAGTGIGNTEAFF
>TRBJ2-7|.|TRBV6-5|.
TGTGCCAGCAGTTACGGGGCTGACGAGCAGTACTTC
CASSYGADEQYF
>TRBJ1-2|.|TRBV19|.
TGTGCCAGTAGTTCGTTACTTGTTAACTATGGCTACACCTTC
CASSSLLVNYGYTF
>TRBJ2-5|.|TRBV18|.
TGTGCCAGCTCACCGTACGGGGTAACCCAAGAGACCCAGTACTTC
CASSPYGVTQETQYF
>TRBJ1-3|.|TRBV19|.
TGTGCCAGTAGTGACCAGGCTTTCTCCTCTGGAAACACCATATATTTT
CASSDQAFSSGNTIYF
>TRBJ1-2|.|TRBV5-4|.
TGTGCCAGCAGCCAATCAGGGATGGATGGCTACACCTTC
CASSQSGMDGYTF
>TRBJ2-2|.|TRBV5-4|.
TGTGCCAGCAGCTTGGAACCTAGCGCCGGGGAGCTGTTTTTT
CASSLEPSAGELFF
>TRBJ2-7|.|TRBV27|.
TGTGCCAGCTCAAAGGGGGTCTCCTACGAGCAGTACTTC
CASSKGVSYEQYF
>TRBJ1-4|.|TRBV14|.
TGTGCCAGCAGCCTGTGGGGTCAAGAGAACGAAAAACTGTTTTTT
CASSLWGQENEKLFF
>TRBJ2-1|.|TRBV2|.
TGTGCCAGCGCTAGGGGCTCGGAGCAGTTCTTC
CASARGSEQFF
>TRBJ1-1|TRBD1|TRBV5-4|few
TGTGCCAGCAGCTTGGGACAGGGGGCTTTCACTGAAGCTTTCTTT
CASSLGQGAFTEAFF
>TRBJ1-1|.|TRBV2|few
TGTGCCAGCAGCGGGTACAGTGAAGCTTTCTTT
CASSGYSEAFF
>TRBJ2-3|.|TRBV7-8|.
TGTGCCAGCAGCTTGTTGGTCGGCGCAGATACGCAGTATTTT
CASSLLVGADTQYF
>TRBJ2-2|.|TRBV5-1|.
TGCGCCAGCACGGAGGGGTCCCGGTACACCGGGGAGCTGTTTTTT
CASTEGSRYTGELFF
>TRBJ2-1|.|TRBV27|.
TGTGCCAGCACCCTCGGGAGCCCTACTTACAATGAGCAGTTCTTC
CASTLGSPTYNEQFF
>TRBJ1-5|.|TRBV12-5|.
TGTGCTAGTGGTTTTGAGGGGCGCAATCAGCCCCAGCATTTT
CASGFEGRNQPQHF
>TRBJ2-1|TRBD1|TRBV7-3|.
TGTGCCAGCAGCTACGGGACAGGGACCCACAATGAGCAGTTCTTC
CASSYGTGTHNEQFF
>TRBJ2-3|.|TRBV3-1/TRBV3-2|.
TGTGCCAGCAGCCAAGGTCTAGCAGATACGCAGTATTTT
CASSQGLADTQYF
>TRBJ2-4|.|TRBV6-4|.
TGTGCCAGCAGTGACTCAAGACTAATAATAGCCAAAAACATTCAGTACTTC
CASSDSRLIIAKNIQYF
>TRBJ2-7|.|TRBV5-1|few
TGCGCCAGCAGCATGGGACTCACCTACGAGCAGTACTTC
CASSMGLTYEQYF
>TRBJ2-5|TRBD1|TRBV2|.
TGTGCCAGCCACCAAGGGGGGACAGGGGTGACCCAGTACTTC
CASHQGGTGVTQYF
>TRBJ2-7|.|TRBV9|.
TGTGCCAGCAGCCCCCCTTACGGGCAGGACTCCTACGAGCAGTACTTC
CASSPPYGQDSYEQYF
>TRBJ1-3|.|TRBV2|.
TGTGCCACCACCAGTCCCTCTGGAAACACCATATATTTT
CATTSPSGNTIYF
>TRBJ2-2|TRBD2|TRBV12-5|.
TGTGCTAGTGGAACCGGGACTAGCGCATCAGGGGGAGGGGAGCTGTTTTTT
CASGTGTSASGGGELFF
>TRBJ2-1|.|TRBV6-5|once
TGTGCCAGCTCTTGGGGGGCGATGAACAATGAGCAGTTCTTC
CASSWGAMNNEQFF
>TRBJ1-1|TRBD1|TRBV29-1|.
TGCAGCGTTCTGGACAGGGGGAACACTGAAGCTTTCTTT
CSVLDRGNTEAFF
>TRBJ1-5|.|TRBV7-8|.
TGTGCCAGCAGCTTAGCAGGGTTCAATCAGCCCCAGCATTTT
CASSLAGFNQPQHF
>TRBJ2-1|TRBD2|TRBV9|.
TGTGCCAGCAGCGTACAAGCGGGGGGCTCCTACAATGAGCAGTTCTTC
CASSVQAGGSYNEQFF
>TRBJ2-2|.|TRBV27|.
TGTGCCAGCAGTATAGCAGGGGACACCGGGGAGCTGTTTTTT
CASSIAGDTGELFF
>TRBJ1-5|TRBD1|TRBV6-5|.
TGTGCCAGCAGTCTGACAGGGTACGGTCAGCCCCAGCATTTT
CASSLTGYGQPQHF
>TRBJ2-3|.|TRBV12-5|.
TGTGCTAGTGGTTTGGGGGCAGGGGCGACAGATACGCAGTATTTT
CASGLGAGATDTQYF
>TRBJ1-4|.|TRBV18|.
TGTGCCAGCTCACCGCGTCCGGGGGCTAATGAAAAACTGTTTTTT
CASSPRPGANEKLFF
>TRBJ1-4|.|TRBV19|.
TGTGCCAGTAGTGGGCCGCCAAGGGCTGTTAAGACTAACATGGTCGAAAAACTGTTTTTT
CASSGPPRAVKTNMVEKLFF
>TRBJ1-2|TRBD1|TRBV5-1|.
TGCGCCAGCAGCTTGGCCAGATGGACAGGGGGGACGAATGGCTACACCTTC
CASSLARWTGGTNGYTF
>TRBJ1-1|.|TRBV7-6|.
TGTGCCAGCAGCTTAGGGGCAGGGAACACTGAAGCTTTCTTT
CASSLGAGNTEAFF
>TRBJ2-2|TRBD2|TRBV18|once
TGTGCCAGCTCATCTAGGACTAGCGGGGGACAAAAGAACACCGGGGAGCTGTTTTTT
CASSSRTSGGQKNTGELFF
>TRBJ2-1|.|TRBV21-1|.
TGTGCCAGCAGCCCCCAGGGCAGGTATTACTACAATGAGCAGTTCTTC
CASSPQGRYYYNEQFF
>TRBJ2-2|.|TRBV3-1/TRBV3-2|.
TGTGCCAGCAGCCATGATGGGGGCAATGGGGAGCTGTTTTTT
CASSHDGGNGELFF
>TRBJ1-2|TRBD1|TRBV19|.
TGTGCCAGTAGAGGGGACAGGAGTTATGGCTACACCTTC
CASRGDRSYGYTF
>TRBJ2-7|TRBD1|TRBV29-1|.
TGCAGCGTCCGGGACAGAATGTACGAGCAGTACTTC
CSVRDRMYEQYF
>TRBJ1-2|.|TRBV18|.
TGTGCCAGCTCCCCCTCAGGGGACTATGGCTACACCTTC
CASSPSGDYGYTF
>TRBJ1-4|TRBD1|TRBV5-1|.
TGCGCCAGCAGCTTGGCCGGGACAGGGGAAGAAAAACTGTTTTTT
CASSLAGTGEEKLFF
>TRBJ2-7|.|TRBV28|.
TGTGCCAGCAGTTCATCAGGCTGGGAGCAGTACTTC
CASSSSGWEQYF
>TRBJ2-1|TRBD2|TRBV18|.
TGTGCCAGTTGCGACGTCGGTGGCGGGGGACTCAATGAGCAGTTCTTC
CASCDVGGGGLNEQFF
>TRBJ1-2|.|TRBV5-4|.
TGTGCCAGCAACCAAATACAGGGTTCGGCTAACTATGGCTACACCTTC
CASNQIQGSANYGYTF
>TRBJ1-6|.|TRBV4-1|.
TGCGCCAGCAGCCTAACCCTGGACATACGGACACCCCTCCACTTT
CASSLTLDIRTPLHF
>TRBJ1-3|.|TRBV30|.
TGTGCCTGGGACACGGGACCCGGGGGGGGAAACACCATATATTTT
CAWDTGPGGGNTIYF
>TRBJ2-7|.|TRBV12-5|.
TGTGCTAGTGGTTCCCCAGGGGGGGGCTACGAGCAGTACTTC
CASGSPGGGYEQYF
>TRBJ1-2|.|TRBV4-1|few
TGCGCCAGCAGCCAAGATCGGGCCGGCCTGGGGGCTGGCTACACCTTC
CASSQDRAGLGAGYTF
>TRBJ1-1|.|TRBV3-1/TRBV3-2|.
TGTGCCAGCAGCCAACAACGGGACACTGAAGCTTTCTTT
CASSQQRDTEAFF
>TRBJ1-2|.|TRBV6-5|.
TGTGCCAGCAGTTACCGTCAGGATACCTATGGCTACACCTTC
CASSYRQDTYGYTF
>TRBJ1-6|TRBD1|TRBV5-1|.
TGCGCCAGCGCCTCCGGACAGGCCAAGGGTTCACCCCTCCACTTT
CASASGQAKGSPLHF